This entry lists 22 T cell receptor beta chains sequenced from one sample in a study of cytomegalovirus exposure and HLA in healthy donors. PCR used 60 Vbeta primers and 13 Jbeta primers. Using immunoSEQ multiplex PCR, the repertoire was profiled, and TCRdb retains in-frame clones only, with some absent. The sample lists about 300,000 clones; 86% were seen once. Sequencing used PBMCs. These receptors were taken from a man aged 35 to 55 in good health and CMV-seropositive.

The CDR3 is CASSLEMLAGGHDTQYF. The CDR3, as DNA: TGTGCCAGCAGTTTAGAGATGCTAGCGGGAGGTCACGATACGCAGTATTTT. The chain couples TRBV27 to TRBJ2-3; 11 bases line up with TRBD2. CDR1 and CDR2 (germline): MNHEY, SMNVEV (reference sequence). The CDR3 runs 17 residues. Trimming cost V 2 bases and J 6 bases; bases outside gene matches: 10.

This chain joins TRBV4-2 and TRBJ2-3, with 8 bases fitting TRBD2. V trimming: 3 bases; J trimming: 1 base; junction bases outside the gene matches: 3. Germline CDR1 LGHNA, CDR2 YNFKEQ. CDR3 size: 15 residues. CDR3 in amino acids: CASSHQAGGTDTQYF. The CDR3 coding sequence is TGTGCCAGCAGCCACCAAGCGGGAGGCACAGATACGCAGTATTTT.

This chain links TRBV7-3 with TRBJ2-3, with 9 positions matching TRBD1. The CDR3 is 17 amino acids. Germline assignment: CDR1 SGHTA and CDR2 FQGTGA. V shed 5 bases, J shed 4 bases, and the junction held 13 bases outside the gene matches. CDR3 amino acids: CASSLKPGTGMADTQYF. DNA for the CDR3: TGTGCCAGCAGCCTAAAACCCGGGACAGGGATGGCAGATACGCAGTATTTT.

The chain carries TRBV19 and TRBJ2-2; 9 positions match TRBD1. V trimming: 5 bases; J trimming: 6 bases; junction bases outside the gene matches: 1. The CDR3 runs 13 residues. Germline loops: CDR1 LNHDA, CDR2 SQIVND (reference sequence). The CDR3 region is CASSGQGPGELFF. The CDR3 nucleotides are TGTGCCAGTAGTGGACAGGGGCCCGGGGAGCTGTTTTTT.

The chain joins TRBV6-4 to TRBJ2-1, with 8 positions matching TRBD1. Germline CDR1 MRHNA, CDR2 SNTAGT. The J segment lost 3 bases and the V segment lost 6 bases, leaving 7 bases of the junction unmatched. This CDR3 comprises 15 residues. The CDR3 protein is CASSYSGTGYNEQFF. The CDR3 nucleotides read TGTGCCAGCAGCTACTCCGGGACAGGCTACAATGAGCAGTTCTTC.

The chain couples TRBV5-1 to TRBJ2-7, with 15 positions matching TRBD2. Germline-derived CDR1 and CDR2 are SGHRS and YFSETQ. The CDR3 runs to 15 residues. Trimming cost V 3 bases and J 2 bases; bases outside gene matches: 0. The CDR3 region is CASSWTSGRAYEQYF. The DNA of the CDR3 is TGCGCCAGCAGCTGGACTAGCGGGAGGGCCTACGAGCAGTACTTC.

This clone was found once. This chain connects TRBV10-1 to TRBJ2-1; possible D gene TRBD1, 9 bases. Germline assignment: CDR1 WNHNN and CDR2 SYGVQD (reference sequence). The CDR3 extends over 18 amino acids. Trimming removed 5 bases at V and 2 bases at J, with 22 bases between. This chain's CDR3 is CASSPGTGTSNPYNEQFF. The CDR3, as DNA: TGCGCCAGCAGTCCCGGGACAGGGACTAGTAACCCCTACAATGAGCAGTTCTTC.

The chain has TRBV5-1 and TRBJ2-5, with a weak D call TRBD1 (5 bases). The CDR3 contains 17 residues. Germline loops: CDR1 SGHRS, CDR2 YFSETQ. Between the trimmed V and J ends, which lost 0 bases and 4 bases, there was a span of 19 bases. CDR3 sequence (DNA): TGCGCCAGCAGCTTGGCCAGTTTCGAGGTAGGGGTAGAGACCCAGTACTTC. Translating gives CASSLASFEVGVETQYF.

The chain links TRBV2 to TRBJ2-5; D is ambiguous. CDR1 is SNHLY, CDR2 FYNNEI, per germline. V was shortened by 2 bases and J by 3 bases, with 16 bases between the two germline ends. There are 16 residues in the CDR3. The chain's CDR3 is CASSELGWPNKETQYF. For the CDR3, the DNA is TGTGCCAGCAGTGAACTCGGGTGGCCAAATAAAGAGACCCAGTACTTC.

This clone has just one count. This CDR3 reads CATSNGQREGNEQFF. CDR3 nucleotide sequence: TGTGCCACCAGCAACGGCCAGCGGGAGGGCAATGAGCAGTTCTTC. The V call is TRBV15, the J call TRBJ2-1; 10 nucleotides match TRBD2. Germline loops: CDR1 LNHNV, CDR2 YYDKDF (reference sequence). J gave up 6 bases and V 4 bases, and 6 bases lay outside the gene matches. The CDR3 runs 15 residues.

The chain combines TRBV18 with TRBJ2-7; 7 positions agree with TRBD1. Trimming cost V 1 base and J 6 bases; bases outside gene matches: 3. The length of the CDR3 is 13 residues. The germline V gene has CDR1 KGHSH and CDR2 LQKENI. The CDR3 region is CASSPQGAVEQYF. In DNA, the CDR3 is TGTGCCAGCTCACCACAGGGGGCAGTCGAGCAGTACTTC.

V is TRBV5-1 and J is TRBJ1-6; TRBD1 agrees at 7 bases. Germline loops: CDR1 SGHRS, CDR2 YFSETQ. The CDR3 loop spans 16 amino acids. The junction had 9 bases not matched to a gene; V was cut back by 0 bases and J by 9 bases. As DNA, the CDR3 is TGCGCCAGCAGCTTGGGGAGGGGGCCGGGGAGTTCACCCCTCCACTTT. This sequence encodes CASSLGRGPGSSPLHF.

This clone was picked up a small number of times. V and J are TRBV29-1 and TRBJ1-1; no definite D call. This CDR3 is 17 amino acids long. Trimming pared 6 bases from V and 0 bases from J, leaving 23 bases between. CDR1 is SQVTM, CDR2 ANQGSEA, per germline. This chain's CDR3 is CSVLRSRRRHMNTEAFF. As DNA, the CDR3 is TGCAGCGTGCTCAGAAGTAGGAGACGGCATATGAACACTGAAGCTTTCTTT.

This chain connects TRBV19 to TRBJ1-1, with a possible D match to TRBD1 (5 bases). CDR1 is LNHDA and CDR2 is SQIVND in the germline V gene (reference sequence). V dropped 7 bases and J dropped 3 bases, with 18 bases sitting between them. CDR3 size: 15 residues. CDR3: CASTLYGGGDTEAFF. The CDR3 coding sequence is TGTGCCAGTACTTTATACGGGGGTGGGGACACTGAAGCTTTCTTT.

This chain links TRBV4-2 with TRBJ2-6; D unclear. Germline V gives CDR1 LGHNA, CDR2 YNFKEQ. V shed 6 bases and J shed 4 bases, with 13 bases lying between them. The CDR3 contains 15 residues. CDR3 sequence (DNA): TGTGCCAGCAGATCTGCGGTGACGGGGGCCAACGTCCTGACTTTC. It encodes CASRSAVTGANVLTF.

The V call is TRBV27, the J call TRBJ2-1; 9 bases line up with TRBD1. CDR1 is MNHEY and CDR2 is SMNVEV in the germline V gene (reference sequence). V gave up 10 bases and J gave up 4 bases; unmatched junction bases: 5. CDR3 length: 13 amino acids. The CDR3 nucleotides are TGTGCCACCTCGGGACAGGGATACAATGAGCAGTTCTTC. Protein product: CATSGQGYNEQFF.

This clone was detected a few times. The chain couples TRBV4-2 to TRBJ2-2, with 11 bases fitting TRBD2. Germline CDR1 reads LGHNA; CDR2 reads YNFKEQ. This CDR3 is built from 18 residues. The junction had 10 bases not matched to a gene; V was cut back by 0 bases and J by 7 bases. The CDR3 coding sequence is TGTGCCAGCAGCCAAGAGTTGAGGACTAGCGGGCGGAGCGGGGAGCTGTTTTTT. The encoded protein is CASSQELRTSGRSGELFF.

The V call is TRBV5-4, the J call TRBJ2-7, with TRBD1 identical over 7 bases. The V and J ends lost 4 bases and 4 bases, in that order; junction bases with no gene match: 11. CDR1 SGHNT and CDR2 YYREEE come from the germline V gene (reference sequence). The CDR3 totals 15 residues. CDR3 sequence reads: CASSHTGARSYEQYF. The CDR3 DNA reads TGTGCCAGCAGCCATACAGGGGCCAGAAGTTACGAGCAGTACTTC.

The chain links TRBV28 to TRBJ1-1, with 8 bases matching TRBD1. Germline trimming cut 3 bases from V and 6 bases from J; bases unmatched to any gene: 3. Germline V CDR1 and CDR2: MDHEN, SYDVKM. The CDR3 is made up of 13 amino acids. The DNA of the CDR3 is TGTGCCAGCAGTTTCGGGACAGGCGCTGAAGCTTTCTTT. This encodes CASSFGTGAEAFF.

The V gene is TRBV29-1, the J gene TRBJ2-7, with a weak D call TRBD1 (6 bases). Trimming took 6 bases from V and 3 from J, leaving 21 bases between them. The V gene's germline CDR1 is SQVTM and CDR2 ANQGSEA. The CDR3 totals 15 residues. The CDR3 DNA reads TGCAGCGTCACACAGAGGACAGCCAACCTCTACGAGCAGTACTTC. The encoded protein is CSVTQRTANLYEQYF.

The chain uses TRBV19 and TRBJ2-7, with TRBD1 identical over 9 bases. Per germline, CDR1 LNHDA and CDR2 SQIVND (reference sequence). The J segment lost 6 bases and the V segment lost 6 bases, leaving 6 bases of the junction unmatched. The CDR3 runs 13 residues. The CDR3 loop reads CASRRTGASEQYF. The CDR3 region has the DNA TGTGCCAGTAGGAGGACAGGGGCTTCCGAGCAGTACTTC.

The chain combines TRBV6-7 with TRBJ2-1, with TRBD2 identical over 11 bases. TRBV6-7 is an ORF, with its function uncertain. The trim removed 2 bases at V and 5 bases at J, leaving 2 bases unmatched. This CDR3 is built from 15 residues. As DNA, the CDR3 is TGTGCCAGCAGTTACGCTAGCGGGAGGAACAATGAGCAGTTCTTC. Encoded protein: CASSYASGRNNEQFF.